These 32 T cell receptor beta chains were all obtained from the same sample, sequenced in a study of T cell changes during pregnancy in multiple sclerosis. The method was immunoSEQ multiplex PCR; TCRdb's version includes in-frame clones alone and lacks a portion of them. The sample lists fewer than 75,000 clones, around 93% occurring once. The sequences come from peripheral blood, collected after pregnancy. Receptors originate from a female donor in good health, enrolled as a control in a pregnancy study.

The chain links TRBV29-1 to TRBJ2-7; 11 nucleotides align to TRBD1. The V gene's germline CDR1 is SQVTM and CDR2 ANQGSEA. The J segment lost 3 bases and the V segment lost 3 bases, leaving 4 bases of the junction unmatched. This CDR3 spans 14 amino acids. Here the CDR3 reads CSVETGTGGYEQYF. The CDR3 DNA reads TGCAGCGTTGAGACCGGGACAGGGGGCTACGAGCAGTACTTC.

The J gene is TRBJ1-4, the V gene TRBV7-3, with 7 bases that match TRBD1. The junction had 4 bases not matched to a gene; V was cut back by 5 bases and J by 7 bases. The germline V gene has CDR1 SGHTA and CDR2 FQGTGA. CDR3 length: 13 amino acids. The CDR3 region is CASSLSGGEKLFF. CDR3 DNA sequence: TGTGCCAGCAGCCTCTCAGGGGGTGAAAAACTGTTTTTT. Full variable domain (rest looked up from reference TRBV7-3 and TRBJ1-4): GAGVSQTPSNKVTEKGKYVELRCDPISGHTALYWYRQSLGQGPEFLIYFQGTGAADDSGLPNDRFFAVRPEGSVSTLKIQRTERGDSAVYLCASSLSGGEKLFFGSGTQLSVL.

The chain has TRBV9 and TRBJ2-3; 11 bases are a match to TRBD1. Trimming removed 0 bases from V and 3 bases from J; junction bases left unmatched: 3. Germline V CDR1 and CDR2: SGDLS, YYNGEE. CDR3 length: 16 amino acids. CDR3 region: CASSVADRGRTDTQYF. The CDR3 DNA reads TGTGCCAGCAGCGTAGCGGACAGGGGGCGAACAGATACGCAGTATTTT.

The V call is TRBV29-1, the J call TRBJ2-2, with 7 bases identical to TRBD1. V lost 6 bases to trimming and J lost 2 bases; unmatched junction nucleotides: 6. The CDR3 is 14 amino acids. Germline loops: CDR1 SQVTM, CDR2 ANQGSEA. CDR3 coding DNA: TGCAGCGTACGGACAGGAGGCAACACCGGGGAGCTGTTTTTT. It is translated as CSVRTGGNTGELFF.

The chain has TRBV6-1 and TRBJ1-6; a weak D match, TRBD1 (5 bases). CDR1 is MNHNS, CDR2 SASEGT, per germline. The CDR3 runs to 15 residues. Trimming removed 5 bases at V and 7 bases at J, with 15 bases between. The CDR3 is CASSPLQGTNSPLHF. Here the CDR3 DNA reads TGTGCCAGCAGTCCGCTGCAGGGTACGAATTCACCCCTCCACTTT.

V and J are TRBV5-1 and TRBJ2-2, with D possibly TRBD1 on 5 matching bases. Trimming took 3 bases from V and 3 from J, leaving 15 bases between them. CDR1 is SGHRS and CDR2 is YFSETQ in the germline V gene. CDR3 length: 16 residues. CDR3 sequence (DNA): TGCGCCAGCAGCTCCCCGGGTAGGGGCGACACCGGGGAGCTGTTTTTT. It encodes CASSSPGRGDTGELFF. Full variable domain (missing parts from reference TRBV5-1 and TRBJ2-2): KAGVTQTPRYLIKTRGQQVTLSCSPISGHRSVSWYQQTPGQGLQFLFEYFSETQRNKGNFPGRFSGRQFSNSRSEMNVSTLELGDSALYLCASSSPGRGDTGELFFGEGSRLTVL.

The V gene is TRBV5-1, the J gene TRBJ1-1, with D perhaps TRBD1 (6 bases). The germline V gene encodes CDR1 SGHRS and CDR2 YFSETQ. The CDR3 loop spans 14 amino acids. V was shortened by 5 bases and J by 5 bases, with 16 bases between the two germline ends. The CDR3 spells CASRPRGGGTEAFF. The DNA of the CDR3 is TGCGCCAGCAGACCAAGGGGGGGCGGGACTGAAGCTTTCTTT.

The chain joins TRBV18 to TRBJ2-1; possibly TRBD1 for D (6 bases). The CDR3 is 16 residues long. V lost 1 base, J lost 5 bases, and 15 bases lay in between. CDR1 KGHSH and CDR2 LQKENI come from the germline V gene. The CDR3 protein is CASSPRSGTTNNEQFF. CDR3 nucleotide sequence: TGTGCCAGCTCACCACGGTCCGGGACAACCAACAATGAGCAGTTCTTC.

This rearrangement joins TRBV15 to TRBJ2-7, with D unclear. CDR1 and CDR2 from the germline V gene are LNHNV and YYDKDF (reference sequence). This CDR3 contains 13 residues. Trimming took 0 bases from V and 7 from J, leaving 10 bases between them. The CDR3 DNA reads TGTGCCACCAGCAGAGATGCCCTAAGTGAGCAGTACTTC. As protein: CATSRDALSEQYF.

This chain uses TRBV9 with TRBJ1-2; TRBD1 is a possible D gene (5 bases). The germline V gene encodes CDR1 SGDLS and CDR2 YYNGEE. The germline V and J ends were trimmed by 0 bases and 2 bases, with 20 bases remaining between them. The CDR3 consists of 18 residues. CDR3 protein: CASSVDLGPRGRNYGYTF. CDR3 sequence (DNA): TGTGCCAGCAGCGTAGACCTGGGGCCGCGGGGTAGAAACTATGGCTACACCTTC.

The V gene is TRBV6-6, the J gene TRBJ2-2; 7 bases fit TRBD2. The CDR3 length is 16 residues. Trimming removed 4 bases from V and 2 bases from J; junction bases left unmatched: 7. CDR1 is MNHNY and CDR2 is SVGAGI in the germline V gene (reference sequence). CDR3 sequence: CASSSLSAGNTGELFF. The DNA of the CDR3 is TGTGCCAGCAGTTCCCTGTCAGCGGGAAACACCGGGGAGCTGTTTTTT.

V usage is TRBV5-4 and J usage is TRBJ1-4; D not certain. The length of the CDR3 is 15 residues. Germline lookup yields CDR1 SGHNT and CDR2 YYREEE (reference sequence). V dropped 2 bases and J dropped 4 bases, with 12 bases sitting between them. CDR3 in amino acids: CASSFSGSGNEKLFF. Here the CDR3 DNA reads TGTGCCAGCAGCTTTTCGGGGTCGGGTAATGAAAAACTGTTTTTT.

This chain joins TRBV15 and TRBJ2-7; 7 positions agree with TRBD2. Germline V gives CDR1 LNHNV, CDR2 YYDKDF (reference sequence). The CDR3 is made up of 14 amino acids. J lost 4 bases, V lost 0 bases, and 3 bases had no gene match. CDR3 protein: CATSREGEGYEQYF. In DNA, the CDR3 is TGTGCCACCAGCAGAGAGGGGGAGGGGTACGAGCAGTACTTC.

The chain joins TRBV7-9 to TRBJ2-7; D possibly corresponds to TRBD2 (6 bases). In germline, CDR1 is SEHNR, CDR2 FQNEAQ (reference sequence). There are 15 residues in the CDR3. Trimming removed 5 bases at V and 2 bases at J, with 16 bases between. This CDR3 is CASSLEEGLPYEQYF. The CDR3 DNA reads TGTGCCAGCAGCCTTGAGGAGGGGTTGCCCTACGAGCAGTACTTC.

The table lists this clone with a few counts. The CDR3 DNA follows: TGTGCCACCAGCCCAGGGATAGCTGAAGCTTTCTTT. Protein: CATSPGIAEAFF. The chain couples TRBV19 to TRBJ1-1, with D possibly TRBD1 on 5 matching bases. This CDR3 comprises 12 residues. The germline gives CDR1 LNHDA, CDR2 SQIVND (reference sequence). Trimming removed 10 bases at V and 6 bases at J, with 15 bases between.

CDR3 nucleotides: TGTGCCAGCAGCTTGGAGACCGGACAGTACAATGAGCAGTTCTTC. The encoded protein is CASSLETGQYNEQFF. The V and J genes are TRBV11-2 and TRBJ2-1; D is possibly TRBD1 (6 bases). V was clipped by 3 bases and J by 4 bases, with 13 bases between them. The CDR3 is 15 amino acids. Germline CDR1 SGHAT, CDR2 FQNNGV.

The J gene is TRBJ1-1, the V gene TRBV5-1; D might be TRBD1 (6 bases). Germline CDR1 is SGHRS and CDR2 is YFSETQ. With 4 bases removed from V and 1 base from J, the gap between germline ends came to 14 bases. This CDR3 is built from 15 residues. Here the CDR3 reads CASSVLQGWNTEAFF. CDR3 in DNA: TGCGCCAGCAGCGTCCTACAGGGTTGGAACACTGAAGCTTTCTTT.

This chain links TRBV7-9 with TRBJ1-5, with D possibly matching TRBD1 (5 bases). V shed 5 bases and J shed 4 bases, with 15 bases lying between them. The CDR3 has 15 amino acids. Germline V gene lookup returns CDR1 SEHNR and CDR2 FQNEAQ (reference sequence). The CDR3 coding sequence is TGTGCCAGCAGCCTGGGGGGAGTTGATAATCAGCCCCAGCATTTT. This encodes CASSLGGVDNQPQHF. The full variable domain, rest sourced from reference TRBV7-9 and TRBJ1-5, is DTGVSQNPRHKITKRGQNVTFRCDPISEHNRLYWYRQTLGQGPEFLTYFQNEAQLEKSRLLSDRFSAERPKGSFSTLEIQRTEQGDSAMYLCASSLGGVDNQPQHFGDGTRLSIL.

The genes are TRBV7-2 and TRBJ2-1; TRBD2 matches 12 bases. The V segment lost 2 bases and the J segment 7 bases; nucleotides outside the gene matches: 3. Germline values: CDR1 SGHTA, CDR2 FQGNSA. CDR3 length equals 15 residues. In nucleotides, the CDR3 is TGTGCCAGCAGCTTAAGGACTAGCGGGGAGAATGAGCAGTTCTTC. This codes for CASSLRTSGENEQFF.

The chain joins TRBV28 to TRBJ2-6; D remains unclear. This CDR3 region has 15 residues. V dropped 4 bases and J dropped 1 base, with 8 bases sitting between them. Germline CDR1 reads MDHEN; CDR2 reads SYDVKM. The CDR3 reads CASSSHSSGANVLTF. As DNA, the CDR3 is TGTGCCAGCAGTTCCCATTCATCTGGGGCCAACGTCCTGACTTTC.

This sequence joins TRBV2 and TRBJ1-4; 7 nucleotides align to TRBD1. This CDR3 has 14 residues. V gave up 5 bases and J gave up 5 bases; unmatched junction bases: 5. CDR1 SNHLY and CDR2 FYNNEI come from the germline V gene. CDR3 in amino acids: CASSIGTANEKLFF. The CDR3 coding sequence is TGTGCCAGCAGTATAGGGACAGCAAATGAAAAACTGTTTTTT.

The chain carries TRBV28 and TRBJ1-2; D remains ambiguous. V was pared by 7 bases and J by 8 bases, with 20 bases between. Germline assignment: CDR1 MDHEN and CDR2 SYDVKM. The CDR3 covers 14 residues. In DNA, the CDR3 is TGTGCCAGCACCCTGATACCTGCCCCTCGGGGCTACACCTTC. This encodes CASTLIPAPRGYTF.

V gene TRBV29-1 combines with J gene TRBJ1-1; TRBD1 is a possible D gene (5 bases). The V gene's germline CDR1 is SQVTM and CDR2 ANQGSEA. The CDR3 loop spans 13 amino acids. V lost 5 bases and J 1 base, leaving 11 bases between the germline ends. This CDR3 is CSVKGQPNTEAFF. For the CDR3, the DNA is TGCAGCGTTAAGGGGCAGCCGAACACTGAAGCTTTCTTT.

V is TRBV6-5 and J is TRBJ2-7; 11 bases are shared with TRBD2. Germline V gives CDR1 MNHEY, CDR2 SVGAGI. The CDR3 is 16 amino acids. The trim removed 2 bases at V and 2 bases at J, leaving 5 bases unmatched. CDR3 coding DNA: TGTGCCAGCAGTTACGCCGGGACTAGCGGCCCCTACGAGCAGTACTTC. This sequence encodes CASSYAGTSGPYEQYF.

The CDR3 region has the DNA TGTGCCAGCTCACCACCAACGGGGGATATCGACAATGAGCAGTTCTTC. Its protein product is CASSPPTGDIDNEQFF. The chain employs TRBV18 and TRBJ2-1; D might be TRBD2 (6 bases). The germline gives CDR1 KGHSH, CDR2 LQKENI. Trimming shortened V by 0 bases and J by 5 bases, and 14 bases separated the two germline ends. The CDR3 contains 16 residues.

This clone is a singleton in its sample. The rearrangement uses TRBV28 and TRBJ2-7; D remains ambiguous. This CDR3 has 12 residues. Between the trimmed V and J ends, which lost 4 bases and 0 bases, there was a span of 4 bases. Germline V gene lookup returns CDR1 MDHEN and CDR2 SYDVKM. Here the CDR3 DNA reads TGTGCCAGCAGTTCTCTCTCCTACGAGCAGTACTTC. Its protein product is CASSSLSYEQYF.

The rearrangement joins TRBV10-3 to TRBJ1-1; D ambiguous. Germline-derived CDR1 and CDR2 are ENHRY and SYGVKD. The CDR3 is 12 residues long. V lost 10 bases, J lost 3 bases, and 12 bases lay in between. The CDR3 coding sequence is TGTGCCACGACCGCGGCGGACACTGAAGCTTTCTTT. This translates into CATTAADTEAFF.

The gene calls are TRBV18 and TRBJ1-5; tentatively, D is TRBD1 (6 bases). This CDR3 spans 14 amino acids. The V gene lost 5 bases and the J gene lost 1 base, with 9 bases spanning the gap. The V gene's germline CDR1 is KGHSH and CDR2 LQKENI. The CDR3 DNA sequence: TGTGCCAGCTCAGGTGGACAGAGCAATCAGCCCCAGCATTTT. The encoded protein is CASSGGQSNQPQHF.

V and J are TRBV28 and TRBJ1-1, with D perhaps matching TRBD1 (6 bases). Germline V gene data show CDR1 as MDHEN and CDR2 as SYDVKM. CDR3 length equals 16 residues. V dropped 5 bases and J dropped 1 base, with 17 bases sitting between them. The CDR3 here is CASSPPFGQTNTEAFF. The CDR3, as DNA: TGTGCCAGCAGTCCGCCCTTCGGACAGACGAACACTGAAGCTTTCTTT.

DNA for the CDR3: TGTGCCAGCAGTGAAGGACAGTTTTATAGCAATCAGCCCCAGCATTTT. This encodes CASSEGQFYSNQPQHF. The chain recombines TRBV6-1 with TRBJ1-5; possibly TRBD1 for D (5 bases). V was clipped by 1 base and J by 0 bases, with 10 bases between them. This CDR3 has 16 amino acids. Germline V CDR1 and CDR2: MNHNS, SASEGT.

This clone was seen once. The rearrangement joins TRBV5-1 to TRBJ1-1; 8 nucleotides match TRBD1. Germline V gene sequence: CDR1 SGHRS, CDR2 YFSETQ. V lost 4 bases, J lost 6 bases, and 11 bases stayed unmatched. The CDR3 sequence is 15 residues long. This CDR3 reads CASSTRTGRNAEAFF. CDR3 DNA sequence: TGCGCCAGCAGCACTCGGACAGGGCGAAACGCTGAAGCTTTCTTT.

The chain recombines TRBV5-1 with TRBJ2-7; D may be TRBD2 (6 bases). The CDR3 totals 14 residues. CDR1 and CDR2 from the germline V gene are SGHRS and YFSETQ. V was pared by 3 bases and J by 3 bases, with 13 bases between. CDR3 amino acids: CASSSGLINYEQYF. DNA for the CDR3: TGCGCCAGCAGCTCGGGACTCATTAACTACGAGCAGTACTTC.